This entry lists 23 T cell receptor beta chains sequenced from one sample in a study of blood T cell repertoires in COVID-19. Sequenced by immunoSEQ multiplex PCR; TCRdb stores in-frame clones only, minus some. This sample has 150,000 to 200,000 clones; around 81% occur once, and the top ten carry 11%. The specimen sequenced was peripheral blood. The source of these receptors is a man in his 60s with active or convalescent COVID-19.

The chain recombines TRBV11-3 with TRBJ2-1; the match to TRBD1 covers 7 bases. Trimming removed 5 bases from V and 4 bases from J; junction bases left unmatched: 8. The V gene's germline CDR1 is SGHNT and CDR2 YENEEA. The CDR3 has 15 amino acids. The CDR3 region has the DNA TGTGCCAGCAGCCGAGATGGACAGGAGTACAATGAGCAGTTCTTC. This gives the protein CASSRDGQEYNEQFF.

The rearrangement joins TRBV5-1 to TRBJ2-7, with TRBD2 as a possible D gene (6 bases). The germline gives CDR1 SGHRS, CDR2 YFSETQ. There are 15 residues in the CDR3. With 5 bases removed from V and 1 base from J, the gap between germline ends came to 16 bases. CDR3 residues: CASREGSAKSYEQYF. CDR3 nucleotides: TGCGCCAGCAGGGAGGGGTCCGCCAAGTCCTACGAGCAGTACTTC.

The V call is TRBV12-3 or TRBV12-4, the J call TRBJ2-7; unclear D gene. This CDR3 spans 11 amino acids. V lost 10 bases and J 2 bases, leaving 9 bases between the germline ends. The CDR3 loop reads CATGSAYEQYF. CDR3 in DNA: TGTGCCACCGGGTCCGCCTACGAGCAGTACTTC.

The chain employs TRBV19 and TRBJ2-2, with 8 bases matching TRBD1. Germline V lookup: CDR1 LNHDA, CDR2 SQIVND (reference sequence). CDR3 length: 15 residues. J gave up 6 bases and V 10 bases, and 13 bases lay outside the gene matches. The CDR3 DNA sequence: TGTGCCACCACGGGACAGGCGGAAATCGCCGGGGAGCTGTTTTTT. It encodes CATTGQAEIAGELFF.

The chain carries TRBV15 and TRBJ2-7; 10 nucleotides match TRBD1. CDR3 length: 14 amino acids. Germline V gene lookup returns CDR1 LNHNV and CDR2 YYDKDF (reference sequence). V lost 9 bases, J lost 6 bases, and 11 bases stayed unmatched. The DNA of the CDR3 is TGTGCCACGGGACAGGGGATATCAGTGGGCGAGCAGTACTTC. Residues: CATGQGISVGEQYF.

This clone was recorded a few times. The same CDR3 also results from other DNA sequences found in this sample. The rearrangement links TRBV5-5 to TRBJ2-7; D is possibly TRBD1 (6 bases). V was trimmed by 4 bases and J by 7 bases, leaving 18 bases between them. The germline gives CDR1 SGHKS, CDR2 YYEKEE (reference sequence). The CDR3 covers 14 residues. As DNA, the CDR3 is TGTGCCAGCAGCGCCGGGACATTCATCGGAGAGCAGTACTTC. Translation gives CASSAGTFIGEQYF.

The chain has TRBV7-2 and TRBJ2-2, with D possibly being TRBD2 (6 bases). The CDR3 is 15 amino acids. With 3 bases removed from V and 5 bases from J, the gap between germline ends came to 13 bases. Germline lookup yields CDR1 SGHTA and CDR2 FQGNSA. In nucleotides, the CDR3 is TGTGCCAGCAGCTTTCACCCGGGAGAGACCGGGGAGCTGTTTTTT. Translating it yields CASSFHPGETGELFF.

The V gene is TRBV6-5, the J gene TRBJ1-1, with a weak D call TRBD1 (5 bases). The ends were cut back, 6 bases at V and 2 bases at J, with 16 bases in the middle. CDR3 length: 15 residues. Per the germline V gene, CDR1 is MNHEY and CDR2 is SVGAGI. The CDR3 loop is CASSLQGSLNTEAFF. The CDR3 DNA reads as TGTGCCAGCAGCCTTCAGGGCAGTTTAAACACTGAAGCTTTCTTT.

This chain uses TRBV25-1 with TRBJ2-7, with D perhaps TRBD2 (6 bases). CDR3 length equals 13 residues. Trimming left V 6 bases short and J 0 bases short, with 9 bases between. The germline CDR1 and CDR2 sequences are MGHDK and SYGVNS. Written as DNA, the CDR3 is TGTGCCAGCAGGGAAGCGGGCTCCTACGAGCAGTACTTC. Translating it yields CASREAGSYEQYF.

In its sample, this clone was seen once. CDR3: CASSQHPTDTQYF. For the CDR3, the DNA is TGCGCCAGCAGTCAACATCCCACAGATACGCAGTATTTT. The chain employs TRBV23-1 and TRBJ2-3; D ambiguous. TRBV23-1 is reported as an ORF; its role is uncertain. V was trimmed by 2 bases and J by 2 bases, leaving 5 bases between them. The CDR3 runs to 13 residues.

The CDR3 coding sequence is TGTGCCAGCAGCTTACCGGGGTCGGGGAATGAGCAGTTCTTC. Its protein product is CASSLPGSGNEQFF. The genes are TRBV7-3 and TRBJ2-1; D perhaps matches TRBD2 (5 bases). This CDR3 comprises 14 residues. The germline CDR1 and CDR2 sequences are SGHTA and FQGTGA. V shed 2 bases and J shed 7 bases, with 12 bases lying between them.

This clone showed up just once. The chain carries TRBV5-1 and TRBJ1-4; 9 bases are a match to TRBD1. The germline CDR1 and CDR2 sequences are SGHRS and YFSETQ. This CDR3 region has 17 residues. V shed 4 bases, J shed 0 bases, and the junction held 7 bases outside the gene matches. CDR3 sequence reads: CASSPGQGATTNEKLFF. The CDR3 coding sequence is TGCGCCAGCAGCCCGGGACAGGGAGCCACAACTAATGAAAAACTGTTTTTT.

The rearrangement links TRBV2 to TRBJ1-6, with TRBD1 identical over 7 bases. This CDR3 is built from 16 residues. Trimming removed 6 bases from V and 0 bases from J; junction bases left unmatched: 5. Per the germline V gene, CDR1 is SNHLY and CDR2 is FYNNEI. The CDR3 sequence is CASRTGQSSYNSPLHF. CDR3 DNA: TGTGCCAGCAGGACGGGACAGAGCTCCTATAATTCACCCCTCCACTTT.

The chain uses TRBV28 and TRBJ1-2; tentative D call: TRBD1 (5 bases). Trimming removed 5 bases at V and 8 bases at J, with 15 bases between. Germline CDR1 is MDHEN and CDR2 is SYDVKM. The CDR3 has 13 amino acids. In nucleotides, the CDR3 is TGTGCCAGCAGTCGAAACGGGGGAAGCGGCTACACCTTC. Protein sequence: CASSRNGGSGYTF.

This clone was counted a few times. In DNA form, the CDR3 reads TGTGCCAGCAGTTCGGACAGGGGGCGGGATGAAAAACTGTTTTTT. Its translation is CASSSDRGRDEKLFF. The chain couples TRBV28 to TRBJ1-4, with 11 nucleotides matching TRBD1. This CDR3 region has 15 residues. Per germline, CDR1 MDHEN and CDR2 SYDVKM. Trimming removed 4 bases from V and 6 bases from J; junction bases left unmatched: 4. The full variable domain, completed using reference TRBV28 and TRBJ1-4, is DVKVTQSSRYLVKRTGEKVFLECVQDMDHENMFWYRQDPGLGLRLIYFSYDVKMKEKGDIPEGYSVSREKKERFSLILESASTNQTSMYLCASSSDRGRDEKLFFGSGTQLSVL.

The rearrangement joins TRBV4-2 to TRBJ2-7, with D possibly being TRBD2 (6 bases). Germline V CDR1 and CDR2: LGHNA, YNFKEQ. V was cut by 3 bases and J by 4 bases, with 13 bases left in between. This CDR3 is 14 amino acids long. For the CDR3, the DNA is TGTGCCAGCAGCCAGGAGGGGAGTACGTACGAGCAGTACTTC. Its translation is CASSQEGSTYEQYF.

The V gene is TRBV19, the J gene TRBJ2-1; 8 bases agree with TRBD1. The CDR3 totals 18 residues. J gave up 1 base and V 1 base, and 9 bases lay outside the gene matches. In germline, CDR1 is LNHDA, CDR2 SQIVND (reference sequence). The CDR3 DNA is TGTGCCAGTAGTATAGGCCCTATTCAGGGGGCATCCTACAATGAGCAGTTCTTC. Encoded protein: CASSIGPIQGASYNEQFF.

In DNA, the CDR3 is TGTGCCAGCAGTCCTGACAGCTATCCTGGGGCCAACGTCCTGACTTTC. Protein sequence: CASSPDSYPGANVLTF. The chain joins TRBV27 to TRBJ2-6, with D maybe TRBD1 (5 bases). The ends were cut back, 5 bases at V and 2 bases at J, with 13 bases in the middle. The CDR3 has 16 residues. Germline V gene data show CDR1 as MNHEY and CDR2 as SMNVEV (reference sequence).

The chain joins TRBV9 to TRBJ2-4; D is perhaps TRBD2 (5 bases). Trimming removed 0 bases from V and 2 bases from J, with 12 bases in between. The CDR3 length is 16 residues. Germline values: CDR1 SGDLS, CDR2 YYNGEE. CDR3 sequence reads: CASSVAPGVTKNIQYF. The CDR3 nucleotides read TGTGCCAGCAGCGTAGCTCCCGGGGTTACCAAAAACATTCAGTACTTC.

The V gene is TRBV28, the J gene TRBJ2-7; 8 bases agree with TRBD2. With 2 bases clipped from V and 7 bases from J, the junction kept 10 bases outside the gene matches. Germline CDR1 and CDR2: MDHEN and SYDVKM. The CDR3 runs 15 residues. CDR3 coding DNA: TGTGCCAGCAGTTTAAGCGGGGGCCCGGCGGGGGAGCAGTACTTC. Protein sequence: CASSLSGGPAGEQYF.

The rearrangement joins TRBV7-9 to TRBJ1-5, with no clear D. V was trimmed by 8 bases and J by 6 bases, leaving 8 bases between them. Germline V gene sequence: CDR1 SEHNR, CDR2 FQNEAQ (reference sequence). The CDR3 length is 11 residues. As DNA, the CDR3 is TGTGCCAGCGCGCACGGTCAGCCCCAGCATTTT. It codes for CASAHGQPQHF.

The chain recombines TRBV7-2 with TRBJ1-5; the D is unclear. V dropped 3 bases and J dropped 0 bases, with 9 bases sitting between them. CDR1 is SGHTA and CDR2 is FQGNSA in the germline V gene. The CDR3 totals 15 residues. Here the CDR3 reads CASSLGESSNQPQHF. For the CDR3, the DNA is TGTGCCAGCAGCTTGGGCGAGTCTAGCAATCAGCCCCAGCATTTT.

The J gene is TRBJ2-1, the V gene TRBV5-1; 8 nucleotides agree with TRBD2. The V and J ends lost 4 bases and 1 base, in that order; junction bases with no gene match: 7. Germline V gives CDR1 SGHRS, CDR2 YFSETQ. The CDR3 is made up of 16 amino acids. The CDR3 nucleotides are TGCGCCAGCAGCCCCGTCCCTAGCGGGTCCTACAATGAGCAGTTCTTC. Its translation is CASSPVPSGSYNEQFF.